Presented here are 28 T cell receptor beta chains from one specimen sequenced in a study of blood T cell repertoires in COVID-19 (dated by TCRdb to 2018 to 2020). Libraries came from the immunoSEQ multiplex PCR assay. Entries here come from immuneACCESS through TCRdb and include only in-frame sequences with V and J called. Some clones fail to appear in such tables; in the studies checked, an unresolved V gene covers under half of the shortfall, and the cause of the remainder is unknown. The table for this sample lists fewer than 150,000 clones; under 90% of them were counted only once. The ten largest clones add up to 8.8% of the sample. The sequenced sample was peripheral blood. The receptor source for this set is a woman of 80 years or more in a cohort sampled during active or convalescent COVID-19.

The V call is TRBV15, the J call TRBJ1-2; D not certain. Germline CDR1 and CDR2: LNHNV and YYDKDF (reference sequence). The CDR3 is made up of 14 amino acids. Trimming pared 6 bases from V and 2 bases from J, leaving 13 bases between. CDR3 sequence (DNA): TGTGCCACCAGACCGGGTTCCTCAAACTATGGCTACACCTTC. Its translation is CATRPGSSNYGYTF. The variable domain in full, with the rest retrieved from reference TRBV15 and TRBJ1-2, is DAMVIQNPRYQVTQFGKPVTLSCSQTLNHNVMYWYQQKSSQAPKLLFHYYDKDFNNEADTPDNFQSRRPNTSFCFLDIRSPGLGDTAMYLCATRPGSSNYGYTFGSGTRLTVV.

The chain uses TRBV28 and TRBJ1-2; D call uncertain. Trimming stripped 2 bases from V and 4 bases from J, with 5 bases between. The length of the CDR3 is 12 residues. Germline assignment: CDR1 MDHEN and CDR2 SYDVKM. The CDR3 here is CASSLPGYGYTF. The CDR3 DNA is TGTGCCAGCAGTTTACCCGGCTATGGCTACACCTTC.

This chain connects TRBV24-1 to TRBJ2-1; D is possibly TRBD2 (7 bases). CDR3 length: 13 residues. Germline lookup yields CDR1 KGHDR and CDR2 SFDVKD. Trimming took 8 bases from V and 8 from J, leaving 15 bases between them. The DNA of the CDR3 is TGTGCCACCATGGGGGGGGCGAGGGATGAGCAGTTCTTC. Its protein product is CATMGGARDEQFF.

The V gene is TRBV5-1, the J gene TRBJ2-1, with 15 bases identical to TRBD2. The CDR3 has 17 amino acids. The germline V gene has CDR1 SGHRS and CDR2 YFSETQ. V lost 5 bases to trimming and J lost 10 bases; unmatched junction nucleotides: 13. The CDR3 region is CASRNPGLAGGRGEQFF. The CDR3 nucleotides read TGCGCCAGCAGAAACCCGGGACTAGCGGGGGGCCGAGGAGAGCAGTTCTTC.

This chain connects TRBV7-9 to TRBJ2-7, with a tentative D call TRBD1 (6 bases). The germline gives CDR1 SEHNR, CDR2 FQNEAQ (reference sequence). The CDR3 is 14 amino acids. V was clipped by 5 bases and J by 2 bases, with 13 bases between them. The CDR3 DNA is TGTGCCAGCAGCCAACAACAGGGACCCTACGAGCAGTACGTC. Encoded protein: CASSQQQGPYEQYV.

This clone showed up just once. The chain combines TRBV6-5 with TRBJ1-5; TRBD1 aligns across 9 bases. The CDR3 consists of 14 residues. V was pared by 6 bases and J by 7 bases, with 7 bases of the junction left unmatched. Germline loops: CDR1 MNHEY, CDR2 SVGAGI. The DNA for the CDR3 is TGTGCCAGCAGAGTCGACAGGGGGAGACAGCCCCAGCATTTT. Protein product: CASRVDRGRQPQHF.

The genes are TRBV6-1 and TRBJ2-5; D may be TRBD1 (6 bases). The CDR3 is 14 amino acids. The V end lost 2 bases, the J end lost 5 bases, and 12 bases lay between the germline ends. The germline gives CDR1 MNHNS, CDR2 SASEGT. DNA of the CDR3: TGTGCCAGCAGTGAACCAGGGGAGAGTGAGACCCAGTACTTC. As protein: CASSEPGESETQYF.

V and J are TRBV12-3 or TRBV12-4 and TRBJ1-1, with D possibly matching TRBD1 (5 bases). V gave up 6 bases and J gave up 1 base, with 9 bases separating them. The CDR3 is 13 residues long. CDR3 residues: CASRGGANTEAFF. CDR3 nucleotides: TGTGCCAGCAGGGGCGGGGCGAACACTGAAGCTTTCTTT.

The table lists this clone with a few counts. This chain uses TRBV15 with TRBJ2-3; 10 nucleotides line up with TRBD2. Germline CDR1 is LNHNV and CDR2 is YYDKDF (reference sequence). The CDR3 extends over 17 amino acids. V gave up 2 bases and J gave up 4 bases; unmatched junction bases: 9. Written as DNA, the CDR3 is TGTGCCACCAGCAGACTAGCGGGGGCTCTGCTGGCAGATACGCAGTATTTT. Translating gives CATSRLAGALLADTQYF.

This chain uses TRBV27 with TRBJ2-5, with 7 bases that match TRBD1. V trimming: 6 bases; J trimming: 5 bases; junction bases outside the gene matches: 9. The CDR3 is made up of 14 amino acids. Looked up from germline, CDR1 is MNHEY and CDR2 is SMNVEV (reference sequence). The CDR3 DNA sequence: TGTGCCAGCAGACAAGACAGGGTTGGTGAGACCCAGTACTTC. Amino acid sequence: CASRQDRVGETQYF.

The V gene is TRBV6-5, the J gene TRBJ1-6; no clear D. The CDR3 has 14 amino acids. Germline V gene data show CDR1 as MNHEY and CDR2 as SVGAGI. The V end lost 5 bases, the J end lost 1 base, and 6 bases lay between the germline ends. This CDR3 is CASSLLSYNSPLHF. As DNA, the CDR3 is TGTGCCAGCAGTCTCCTTTCCTATAATTCACCCCTCCACTTT.

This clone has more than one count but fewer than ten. The CDR3 reads CASSGRGRSPLHF. The DNA of the CDR3 is TGTGCCAGCAGTGGAAGGGGGCGATCACCCCTCCACTTT. The chain is built from TRBV2 and TRBJ1-6; 7 bases line up with TRBD1. Germline values: CDR1 SNHLY, CDR2 FYNNEI. CDR3 length: 13 amino acids. The junction had 4 bases not matched to a gene; V was cut back by 4 bases and J by 10 bases. Combining the CDR3 with reference TRBV2 and TRBJ1-6 gives the whole variable domain EPEVTQTPSHQVTQMGQEVILRCVPISNHLYFYWYRQILGQKVEFLVSFYNNEISEKSEIFDDQFSVERPDGSNFTLKIRSTKLEDSAMYFCASSGRGRSPLHFGNGTRLTVT.

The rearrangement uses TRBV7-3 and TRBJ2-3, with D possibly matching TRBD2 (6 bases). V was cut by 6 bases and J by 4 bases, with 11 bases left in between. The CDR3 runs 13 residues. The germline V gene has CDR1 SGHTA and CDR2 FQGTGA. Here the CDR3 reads CASREGLADTQYF. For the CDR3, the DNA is TGTGCCAGCAGGGAGGGACTGGCAGATACGCAGTATTTT.

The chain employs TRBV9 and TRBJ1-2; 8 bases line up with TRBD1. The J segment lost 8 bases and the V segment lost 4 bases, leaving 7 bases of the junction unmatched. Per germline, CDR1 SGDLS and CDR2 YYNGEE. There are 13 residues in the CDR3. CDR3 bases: TGTGCCAGCAGCACGGACAGGGTTGGAGGCTACACCTTC. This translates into CASSTDRVGGYTF.

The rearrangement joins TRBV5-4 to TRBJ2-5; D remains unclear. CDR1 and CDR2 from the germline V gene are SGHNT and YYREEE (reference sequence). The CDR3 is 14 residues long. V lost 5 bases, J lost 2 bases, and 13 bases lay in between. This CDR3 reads CASSPRSSQETQYF. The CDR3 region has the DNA TGTGCCAGCAGTCCCAGGTCATCTCAAGAGACCCAGTACTTC.

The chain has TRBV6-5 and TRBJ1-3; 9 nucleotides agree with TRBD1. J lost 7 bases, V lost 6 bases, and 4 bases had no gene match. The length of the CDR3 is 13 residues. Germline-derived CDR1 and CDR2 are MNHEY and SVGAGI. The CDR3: CASSLGQGNTIYF. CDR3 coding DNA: TGTGCCAGCAGCCTCGGACAGGGGAACACCATATATTTT.

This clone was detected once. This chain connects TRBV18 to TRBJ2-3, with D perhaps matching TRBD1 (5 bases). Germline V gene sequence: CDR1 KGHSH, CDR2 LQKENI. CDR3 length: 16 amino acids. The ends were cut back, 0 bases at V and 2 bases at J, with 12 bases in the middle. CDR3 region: CASSPPIQGSTDTQYF. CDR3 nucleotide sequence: TGTGCCAGCTCACCACCGATTCAGGGATCCACAGATACGCAGTATTTT.

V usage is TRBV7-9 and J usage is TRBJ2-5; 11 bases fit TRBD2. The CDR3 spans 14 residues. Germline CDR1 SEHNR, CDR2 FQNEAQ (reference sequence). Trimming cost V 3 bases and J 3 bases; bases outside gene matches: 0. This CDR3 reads CASSLGLAEETQYF. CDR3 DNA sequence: TGTGCCAGCAGCTTGGGACTAGCGGAAGAGACCCAGTACTTC.

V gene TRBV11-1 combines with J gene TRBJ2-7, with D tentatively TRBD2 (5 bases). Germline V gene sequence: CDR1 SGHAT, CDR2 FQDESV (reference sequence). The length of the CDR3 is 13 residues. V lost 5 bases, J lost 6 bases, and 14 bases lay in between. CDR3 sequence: CASSSGWVGEQYV. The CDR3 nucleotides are TGTGCCAGCAGCAGCGGATGGGTGGGCGAGCAGTACGTC.

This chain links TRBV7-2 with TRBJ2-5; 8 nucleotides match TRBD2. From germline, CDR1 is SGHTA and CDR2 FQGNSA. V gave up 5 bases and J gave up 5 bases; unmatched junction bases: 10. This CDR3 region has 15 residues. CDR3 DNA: TGTGCCAGCAGCCATGGACTAGCAGGCGGCGAGACCCAGTACTTC. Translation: CASSHGLAGGETQYF.

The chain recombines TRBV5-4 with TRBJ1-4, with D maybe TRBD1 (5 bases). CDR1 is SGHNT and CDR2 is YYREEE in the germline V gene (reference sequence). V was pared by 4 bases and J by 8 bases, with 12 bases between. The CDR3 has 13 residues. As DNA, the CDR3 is TGTGCCAGCAGCCTAGGGGTGAGGGAAAAACTGTTTTTT. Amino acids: CASSLGVREKLFF. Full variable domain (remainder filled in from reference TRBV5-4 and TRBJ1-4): ETGVTQSPTHLIKTRGQQVTLRCSSQSGHNTVSWYQQALGQGPQFIFQYYREEENGRGNFPPRFSGLQFPNYSSELNVNALELDDSALYLCASSLGVREKLFFGSGTQLSVL.

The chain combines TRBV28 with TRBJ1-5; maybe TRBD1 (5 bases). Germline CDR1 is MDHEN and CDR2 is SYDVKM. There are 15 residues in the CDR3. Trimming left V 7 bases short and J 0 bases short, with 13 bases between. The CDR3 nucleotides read TGTGCCAGCATTGGGGCGGGGTATAGCAATCAGCCCCAGCATTTT. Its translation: CASIGAGYSNQPQHF.

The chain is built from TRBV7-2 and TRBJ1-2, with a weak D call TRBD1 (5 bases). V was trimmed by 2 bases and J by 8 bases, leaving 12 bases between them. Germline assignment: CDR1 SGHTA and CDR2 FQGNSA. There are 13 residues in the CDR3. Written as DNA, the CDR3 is TGTGCCAGCAGCTTAAACCAGGGCTGGGGCTACACCTTC. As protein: CASSLNQGWGYTF.

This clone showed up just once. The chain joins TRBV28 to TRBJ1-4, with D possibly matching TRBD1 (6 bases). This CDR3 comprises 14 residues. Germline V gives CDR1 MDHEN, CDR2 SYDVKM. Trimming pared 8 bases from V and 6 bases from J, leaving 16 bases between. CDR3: CASGSGGADEKLFF. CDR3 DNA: TGTGCCAGCGGTTCGGGGGGCGCCGATGAAAAACTGTTTTTT.

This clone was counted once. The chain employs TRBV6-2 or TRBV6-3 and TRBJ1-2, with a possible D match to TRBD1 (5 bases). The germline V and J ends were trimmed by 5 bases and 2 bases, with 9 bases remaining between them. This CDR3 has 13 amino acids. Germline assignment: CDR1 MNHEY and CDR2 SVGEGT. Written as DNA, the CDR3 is TGTGCCAGCAGTAAGACAGCCAACTATGGCTACACCTTC. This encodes CASSKTANYGYTF.

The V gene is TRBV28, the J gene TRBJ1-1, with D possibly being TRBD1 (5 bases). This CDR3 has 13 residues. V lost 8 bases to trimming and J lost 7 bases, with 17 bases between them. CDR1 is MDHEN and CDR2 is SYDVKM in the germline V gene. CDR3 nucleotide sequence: TGTGCCAGCCTCCCCGGGGGGAGAGTTGAAGCTTTCTTT. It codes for CASLPGGRVEAFF.

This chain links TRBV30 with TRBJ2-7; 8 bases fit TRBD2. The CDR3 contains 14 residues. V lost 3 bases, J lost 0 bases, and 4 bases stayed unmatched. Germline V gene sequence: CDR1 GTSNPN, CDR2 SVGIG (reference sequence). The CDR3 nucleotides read TGTGCCTGGAGGGCGGGGGGCAGCTCCTACGAGCAGTACTTC. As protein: CAWRAGGSSYEQYF. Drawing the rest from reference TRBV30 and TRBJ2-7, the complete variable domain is SQTIHQWPATLVQPVGSPLSLECTVEGTSNPNLYWYRQAAGRGLQLLFYSVGIGQISSEVPQNLSASRPQDRQFILSSKKLLLSDSGFYLCAWRAGGSSYEQYFGPGTRLTVT.

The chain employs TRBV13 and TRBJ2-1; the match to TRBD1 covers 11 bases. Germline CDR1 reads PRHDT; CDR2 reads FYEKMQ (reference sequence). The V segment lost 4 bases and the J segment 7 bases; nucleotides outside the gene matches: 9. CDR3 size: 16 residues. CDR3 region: CASSSLGQGAINEQFF. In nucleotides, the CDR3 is TGTGCCAGCAGCTCACTTGGACAGGGGGCGATAAATGAGCAGTTCTTC.